Reported below is one T cell receptor beta chain. What it recognizes is unknown. This specimen comes from a study of Ad26.COV2.S vaccination and SARS-CoV-2 variants. Study-level points and caveats: Analyses of TCR breadth and depth may have underestimated total T cell responses.

Per germline, CDR1 SGHRS and CDR2 YFSETQ. There are 13 residues in the CDR3. Trimming removed 4 bases at V and 4 bases at J, with 11 bases between. TCRdb keeps only in-frame clones here, not all; method: immunoSEQ multiplex PCR. The top ten clones hold roughly 13% of a sample with some 480,000 clones, around 90% of them seen once. Specified treatment: some 19 received Ad26.COV2.S at low or high dose, single or two shots; 5 received placebo; per-sample allocation not given. The study sampled participants on day 63 after the first vaccine or placebo injection. This Boston cohort included adults aged 18-55 years.

This receptor was identified in a person aged 18-65 years who received the Ad26.COV2.S COVID-19 vaccine or a placebo. The sample was peripheral blood, taken in a trial of Ad26.COV2.S vaccine versus placebo. The chain combines TRBV5-1 with TRBJ1-2; D may be TRBD1 (5 bases). CDR3 sequence reads: CASSAEGLYGYTF. DNA for the CDR3: TGCGCCAGCAGCGCCGAGGGGCTCTATGGCTACACCTTC.